This is a list of T cell receptor beta chains from one sample in a study of blood T cell repertoires in COVID-19. Method: immunoSEQ multiplex PCR; TCRdb's copy keeps in-frame clones and lacks some. The table lists hundreds of thousands of clones, 88% of them singletons, with around 0.91% in the top ten. Sequencing used peripheral blood. These receptors originate from a woman in her thirties or forties who had recovered from COVID-19. CDR3s include the opening cysteine and the closing phenylalanine or tryptophan. D genes are given only for firm matches. Size is stated for part of the rows, as once, few or many counts, or as a class when the clone is expanded.

size: once; length: 19; V: TRBV21-1; J: TRBJ1-6; D: .; DNA: TGTGCCAGCCCCTTTGTCGCCGACAGGGGGGACCCCTATAATTCACCCCTCCACTTT; CDR3: CASPFVADRGDPYNSPLHF
size: few; length: 14; V: TRBV19; J: TRBJ2-2; D: TRBD1; DNA: TGTGCCAGTAGTATAGGACAGGGGACCGGGGAGCTGTTTTTT; CDR3: CASSIGQGTGELFF
size: .; length: 14; V: TRBV5-1; J: TRBJ2-1; D: .; DNA: TGCGCCAGCAGCCGCCTTGCGGCGGCCGGGGAGCAGTTCTTC; CDR3: CASSRLAAAGEQFF
size: .; length: 16; V: TRBV9; J: TRBJ2-2; D: TRBD2; DNA: TGTGCCAGCAGCCCCGGGGGGGGGCAGAACACCGGGGAGCTGTTTTTT; CDR3: CASSPGGGQNTGELFF
size: few; length: 13; V: TRBV5-1; J: TRBJ2-1; D: .; DNA: TGCGCCAGCAGCACCGCTAGCGTGCATGAGCAGTTCTTC; CDR3: CASSTASVHEQFF
size: .; length: 16; V: TRBV9; J: TRBJ1-4; D: .; DNA: TGTGCCAGCAGTTTAGGGGGAGCTGCAACTAATGAAAAACTGTTTTTT; CDR3: CASSLGGAATNEKLFF
size: .; length: 16; V: TRBV7-6; J: TRBJ2-1; D: TRBD2; DNA: TGTGCCAGCAGCCCACTTAGCGGGAGCTCCTACAATGAGCAGTTCTTC; CDR3: CASSPLSGSSYNEQFF
size: .; length: 13; V: TRBV6-2/TRBV6-3; J: TRBJ2-5; D: .; DNA: TGTGCCAGCAGTTACCCGGACAAGGAGACCCAGTACTTC; CDR3: CASSYPDKETQYF
size: .; length: 17; V: TRBV5-4; J: TRBJ1-6; D: .; DNA: TGTGCCAGCAGCTTGGTGAGGGCAAGCTCCTATAATTCACCCCTCCACTTT; CDR3: CASSLVRASSYNSPLHF
size: .; length: 12; V: TRBV25-1; J: TRBJ1-2; D: .; DNA: TGTGCCAGCAATTCAGGGGACTATGGCTACACCTTC; CDR3: CASNSGDYGYTF
size: .; length: 17; V: TRBV4-1; J: TRBJ2-5; D: .; DNA: TGCGCCAGCAGCCAAGATCCCGCAGGGGCGTACCAAGAGACCCAGTACTTC; CDR3: CASSQDPAGAYQETQYF
size: .; length: 15; V: TRBV9; J: TRBJ2-3; D: .; DNA: TGTGCCAGCAGCGCGAGTGGGGGGAGCACAGATACGCAGTATTTT; CDR3: CASSASGGSTDTQYF
size: .; length: 15; V: TRBV29-1; J: TRBJ2-5; D: TRBD2; DNA: TGCAGCGTTGAAGATGGGACTAGCGGGGCCCGGAGCCAGTACTTC; CDR3: CSVEDGTSGARSQYF
size: .; length: 20; V: TRBV24-1; J: TRBJ2-2; D: TRBD2; DNA: TGTGCCACCAGTGACCCTCGGACTAGCGGGAGGCCTCGTGGCACCGGGGAGCTGTTTTTT; CDR3: CATSDPRTSGRPRGTGELFF
size: .; length: 16; V: TRBV7-9; J: TRBJ2-3; D: .; DNA: TGTGCCAGCAGCCCCCCTTGGGCAGGCCCCACAGATACGCAGTATTTT; CDR3: CASSPPWAGPTDTQYF
size: .; length: 13; V: TRBV12-3/TRBV12-4; J: TRBJ2-5; D: .; DNA: TGTGCCAGCAGCCCCGGACTGGAAGAGACCCAGTACTTC; CDR3: CASSPGLEETQYF
size: .; length: 13; V: TRBV5-4; J: TRBJ2-1; D: .; DNA: TGTGCCAGCAGCTTGGGGGCCCAGACCCCGGCGATCTTC; CDR3: CASSLGAQTPAIF
size: .; length: 12; V: TRBV29-1; J: TRBJ2-2; D: .; DNA: TGCAGCTCCCCCTCTACCACCGGGGAGCTGTTTTTT; CDR3: CSSPSTTGELFF
size: .; length: 14; V: TRBV6-5; J: TRBJ1-2; D: .; DNA: TGTGCCAGCAGAGACGGACAGTTAGGCTATGGCTACACCTTC; CDR3: CASRDGQLGYGYTF
size: .; length: 13; V: TRBV29-1; J: TRBJ1-1; D: .; DNA: TGCAGCGGGGGGGGCGCGGGGAACACTGAAGCTTTCTTT; CDR3: CSGGGAGNTEAFF
size: .; length: 16; V: TRBV10-1; J: TRBJ2-3; D: TRBD2; DNA: TGCGCCAGCAGTGAGTATGTGGGAGGGCCCCCAGATACGCAGTATTTT; CDR3: CASSEYVGGPPDTQYF
size: .; length: 14; V: TRBV29-1; J: TRBJ2-2; D: .; DNA: TGCAGCGTTCGGCAGGGCGGGGACACCGGGGAGCTGTTTTTT; CDR3: CSVRQGGDTGELFF
size: .; length: 15; V: TRBV19; J: TRBJ2-3; D: TRBD2; DNA: TGTGCCAGCACGGCGACTAGCGGGGCGACAGATACGCAGTATTTT; CDR3: CASTATSGATDTQYF
size: .; length: 15; V: TRBV10-3; J: TRBJ1-5; D: TRBD1; DNA: TGTGCCACACAACCCACAGGGGCCCTAAATCAGCCCCAGCATTTT; CDR3: CATQPTGALNQPQHF
size: .; length: 12; V: TRBV6-6; J: TRBJ1-2; D: .; DNA: TGTGCCAGCTCGACAGCTAACTATGGCTACACCTTC; CDR3: CASSTANYGYTF
size: .; length: 14; V: TRBV6-5; J: TRBJ2-5; D: .; DNA: TGTGCCAGCAGTTACTCTGTTGGGGCGGTGGGCCAGTACTTC; CDR3: CASSYSVGAVGQYF
size: .; length: 15; V: TRBV6-5; J: TRBJ1-1; D: TRBD1; DNA: TGTGCCAGCAGTTACCGCCGACAGGGGGGTACTGAAGCTTTCTTT; CDR3: CASSYRRQGGTEAFF
size: .; length: 14; V: TRBV30; J: TRBJ1-6; D: TRBD1; DNA: TGTGCCTGGAGCCGACAGGGACCAAATTCACCCCTCCACTTT; CDR3: CAWSRQGPNSPLHF
size: .; length: 17; V: TRBV19; J: TRBJ2-1; D: .; DNA: TGTGCCAGTACGCCCCGAGGGGAGGTGTTATCCTACAATGAGCAGTTCTTC; CDR3: CASTPRGEVLSYNEQFF
size: once; length: 17; V: TRBV11-3; J: TRBJ2-1; D: TRBD2; DNA: TGTGCCAGCAGCTTGACTAGCGGGAGGCCTTCCTACAATGAGCAGTTCTTC; CDR3: CASSLTSGRPSYNEQFF
size: .; length: 11; V: TRBV6-2/TRBV6-3; J: TRBJ2-3; D: .; DNA: TGTGCCAGCAGCGGGGGACAGCAGCAGTATTTT; CDR3: CASSGGQQQYF
size: .; length: 13; V: TRBV6-1; J: TRBJ1-1; D: .; DNA: TGTGCCAGCAGTGAGGACAGAAGGGCTGAAGCTTTCTTT; CDR3: CASSEDRRAEAFF
size: once; length: 15; V: TRBV9; J: TRBJ1-5; D: .; DNA: TGTGCCAGCAGCGTAGGTCAGGGCGGCAATCAGCCCCAGCATTTT; CDR3: CASSVGQGGNQPQHF
size: .; length: 13; V: TRBV19; J: TRBJ1-5; D: .; DNA: TGTGCCAGTAGTATAGCCCGGGATCAGCCCCAGCATTTT; CDR3: CASSIARDQPQHF
size: .; length: 12; V: TRBV27; J: TRBJ1-5; D: .; DNA: TGTGCCAGCAGCCAAGGGGGGGACAAGGAGCATTTT; CDR3: CASSQGGDKEHF
size: .; length: 16; V: TRBV15; J: TRBJ1-4; D: .; DNA: TGTGCCACCAGCAGAGGTGGAGGGGGGGCGGAAGAAAAACTGTTTTTT; CDR3: CATSRGGGGAEEKLFF
size: .; length: 14; V: TRBV19; J: TRBJ2-5; D: TRBD2; DNA: TGTGCCAGTAGTATAGGGGGAGGGCAAGAGACCCAGTACTTC; CDR3: CASSIGGGQETQYF
size: once; length: 15; V: TRBV5-1; J: TRBJ2-3; D: .; DNA: TGCGCCAGCAGCTTGGACGGCATCAGGTCAGATACGCAGTATTTT; CDR3: CASSLDGIRSDTQYF
size: .; length: 15; V: TRBV5-1; J: TRBJ1-2; D: TRBD1; DNA: TGCGCCAGCAGCGCCGGGACAGGGGGCAGGGGTGGCTACACCTTC; CDR3: CASSAGTGGRGGYTF
size: few; length: 13; V: TRBV5-1; J: TRBJ2-7; D: .; DNA: TGCGCCAGCAGCCAGGTGGCAGGTTACGAGCAGTACTTC; CDR3: CASSQVAGYEQYF
size: .; length: 19; V: TRBV30; J: TRBJ2-1; D: TRBD2; DNA: TGTGCCTGGACCCCGATAAGCCCTATGGGGGGGAGGTCCTACAATGAGCAGTTCTTC; CDR3: CAWTPISPMGGRSYNEQFF
size: .; length: 15; V: TRBV7-9; J: TRBJ2-5; D: .; DNA: TGTGCCAGCAGCTCAGGGGGACTCCGGGGGGAGACCCAGTACTTC; CDR3: CASSSGGLRGETQYF
size: .; length: 14; V: TRBV7-2; J: TRBJ2-4; D: TRBD2; DNA: TGTGCCAGCAGCCCGTACGGGAGGGGCAACATTCAGTACTTC; CDR3: CASSPYGRGNIQYF
size: once; length: 15; V: TRBV5-4; J: TRBJ2-1; D: TRBD2; DNA: TGTGCCAGCAGCTTGGTAGCGGGAGTGAAGAATGAGCAGTTCTTC; CDR3: CASSLVAGVKNEQFF
size: .; length: 13; V: TRBV14; J: TRBJ2-3; D: .; DNA: TGTGCCAGCAGCCAAGTTACCACTAATACGCAGTATTTT; CDR3: CASSQVTTNTQYF
size: .; length: 15; V: TRBV15; J: TRBJ2-4; D: .; DNA: TGTGCCACCAGCAGCCGCACGCAACAGACGAACATTCAGTACTTC; CDR3: CATSSRTQQTNIQYF
size: few; length: 15; V: TRBV5-1; J: TRBJ1-3; D: .; DNA: TGCGCCAGCAGCTTGCAAGGGACATCTGGAAACACCATATATTTT; CDR3: CASSLQGTSGNTIYF
size: .; length: 15; V: TRBV6-2/TRBV6-3; J: TRBJ2-2; D: TRBD2; DNA: TGTGCCAGCGGCCGAGCGGGGGGCAACACCGGGGAGCTGTTTTTT; CDR3: CASGRAGGNTGELFF
size: .; length: 15; V: TRBV10-3; J: TRBJ2-7; D: TRBD2; DNA: TGTGCCATCAGTGAACCGGGACTAGCGATTTACGAGCAGTACTTC; CDR3: CAISEPGLAIYEQYF
size: .; length: 14; V: TRBV19; J: TRBJ2-1; D: TRBD1; DNA: TGTGCCAGTAGCCCGACAGGGTCCTACAATGAGCAGTTCTTC; CDR3: CASSPTGSYNEQFF
size: .; length: 14; V: TRBV27; J: TRBJ2-1; D: .; DNA: TGTGCCAGCAGTTCGGGGAGCTCCTACAATGAGCAGTTCTTC; CDR3: CASSSGSSYNEQFF
size: few; length: 18; V: TRBV5-4; J: TRBJ1-2; D: TRBD1; DNA: TGTGCCAGCAGCGGAACCTGGTGGACAGGGCCTTCGAACTATGGCTACACCTTC; CDR3: CASSGTWWTGPSNYGYTF
size: once; length: 15; V: TRBV5-6; J: TRBJ2-7; D: .; DNA: TGTGCCAGCAGGAAGCCGGGACAATCAAACTACGAGCAGTACTTC; CDR3: CASRKPGQSNYEQYF